These T cell receptor beta chains were read from a single sample in a study of breast tumors, draining lymph nodes, adjacent tissues. MiXCR, applied by TCRdb to the multiplex PCR reads, yields one record per CDR3 protein. The sample has 170,000 or so distinct CDR3 sequences; 30% to 35% are singletons. The sequenced material came from axillary lymph node tissue. The receptor set was obtained from a female donor with breast cancer. Some clones in this sample may be carry-over from other donors' samples. The CDR3 runs from the conserved cysteine through the conserved F or W. A D gene is named only where the DNA matches it firmly. Only part of the rows carry a size: once, few, many, or a class if the clone is expanded.

clone size	V gene	D gene	J gene	CDR3 protein	CDR3 DNA
many	TRBV2	.	TRBJ2-6	CASSGGANVLTF	TGTGCCAGCAGTGGTGGGGCCAACGTCCTGACTTTC
many	TRBV29-1	.	TRBJ1-2	CSVRKGNYGYTF	TGCAGCGTTCGTAAGGGGAACTATGGCTACACCTTC
many	TRBV4-2	TRBD1	TRBJ1-4	CASHGSQGAIGEKLFF	TGTGCCAGTCACGGGTCCCAGGGGGCTATTGGTGAAAAACTGTTTTTT
.	TRBV6-5	TRBD1	TRBJ2-7	CASSYTRDRGHEQYF	TGTGCCAGCAGTTACACCCGGGACAGGGGTCACGAGCAGTACTTC
.	TRBV10-3	TRBD1	TRBJ2-7	CAISESGQTHYEQYF	TGTGCCATCAGTGAGTCGGGACAGACTCACTACGAGCAGTACTTC
.	TRBV6-6	.	TRBJ1-1	CASSTTANTEAFF	TGTGCCAGCAGTACAACAGCGAACACTGAAGCTTTCTTT
.	TRBV18	.	TRBJ2-1	CASSRDASYNEQFF	TGTGCCAGCTCACGGGACGCCTCCTACAATGAGCAGTTCTTC
.	TRBV6-1	.	TRBJ2-7	CASSEAGSSYEQYF	TGTGCCAGCAGTGAAGCAGGAAGTTCCTACGAGCAGTACTTC
many	TRBV6-5	.	TRBJ1-2	CASSFGPNHGYTF	TGTGCCAGCAGTTTCGGGCCAAACCATGGCTACACCTTC
many	TRBV7-6	.	TRBJ2-2	CASSLGGSDTGELFF	TGTGCCAGCAGCTTAGGGGGGTCAGACACCGGGGAGCTGTTTTTT
many	TRBV12-3/TRBV12-4	TRBD1	TRBJ2-7	CASSLIRGPLSYEQYF	TGTGCCAGCAGTTTAATTAGGGGGCCTCTCTCCTACGAGCAGTACTTC
medium-sized	TRBV20-1	TRBD2	TRBJ2-7	CSARSYSGSYEQYF	TGCAGTGCTAGGTCTTATAGCGGGTCCTACGAGCAGTACTTC
many	TRBV20-1	.	TRBJ2-7	CSARGGEQGVYEQYF	TGCAGTGCTAGGGGGGGGGAACAGGGTGTCTACGAGCAGTACTTC
many	TRBV7-3	TRBD2	TRBJ2-3	CASSLTRPGGASDTQYF	TGTGCCAGCAGCTTAACGCGCCCGGGGGGGGCCTCAGATACGCAGTATTTT
few	TRBV5-4	.	TRBJ2-5	CASRSPGPRETQYF	TGTGCCAGCAGATCACCGGGGCCTAGAGAGACCCAGTACTTC
many	TRBV19	.	TRBJ2-1	CASSHPRDRDYNEQFF	TGTGCCAGTAGTCATCCCCGGGACCGAGATTACAATGAGCAGTTCTTC